Listed below are T cell receptor beta chains from one sample, sequenced in a study of shared clonotypes between healthy human individuals. Measured with immunoSEQ multiplex PCR; TCRdb has only the in-frame clones, and not every one. Among around 550,000 clones listed, roughly 95% were seen once. The sequenced sample was naive CD4+ T cells sorted from blood. The receptor source for this set is a young woman in good health. CDR3s include the opening cysteine and the closing phenylalanine or tryptophan. Each record gives: clone size, V gene, J gene, D gene, CDR3 DNA, CDR3 protein. D genes are given only for firm matches. Size is omitted from some rows. Given values are once, few, many or a class for expanded clones.

-	TRBV4-1	TRBJ2-5	-	TGCGCCAGCAGCTTCCGGGACAGGGGTGCTAGCGGGAGTGACCAAGAGACCCAGTACTTC	CASSFRDRGASGSDQETQYF
-	TRBV19	TRBJ2-4	-	TGTGCCAGTAGTATCTTTGGGGAAGCCAAAAACATTCAGTACTTC	CASSIFGEAKNIQYF
-	TRBV4-1	TRBJ2-7	TRBD2	TGCGCCAGCAGCCCATCCAGACTAGCGGGACAAAACGAGCAGTACTTC	CASSPSRLAGQNEQYF
-	TRBV28	TRBJ2-7	TRBD1	TGTGCCAGCAGTTCCTCAGGGGGATGGCAGTACTTC	CASSSSGGWQYF
-	TRBV28	TRBJ2-7	TRBD2	TGTGCCAGCAGTTTCCCGGCTAGCGGGACTTACCTGAACCACGAGCAGTACTTC	CASSFPASGTYLNHEQYF
-	TRBV29-1	TRBJ2-1	TRBD1	TGCAGCGTTGCGGAGACCGGGACAGGGGCTTTCGATGAGCAGTTCTTC	CSVAETGTGAFDEQFF
-	TRBV15	TRBJ2-1	-	TGTGCCACCAGCAGAGTGACTAAGAGCTCCTACAATGAGCAGTTCTTC	CATSRVTKSSYNEQFF
-	TRBV18	TRBJ2-7	-	TGTGCCAGCTCACCGACAGGTTACTCCTACGAGCAGTACTTC	CASSPTGYSYEQYF
-	TRBV18	TRBJ2-1	TRBD2	TGTGCCAGCTCAAGGGATTCGGGAGGGAGAAATGAGCAGTTCTTC	CASSRDSGGRNEQFF
-	TRBV6-6	TRBJ1-4	-	TGTGCCAGCAGTTACTCAGGGGCAACTAATGAAAAACTGTTTTTT	CASSYSGATNEKLFF
-	TRBV19	TRBJ2-2	-	TGTGCCAGTAGTCCCCTAGGCGGGAAGAACACCGGGGAGCTGTTTTTT	CASSPLGGKNTGELFF
-	TRBV7-7	TRBJ2-2	-	TGTGCCAGCAGTGGAGAGGGTTCCGGGGAGCTGTTTTTT	CASSGEGSGELFF
-	TRBV6-5	TRBJ1-2	-	TGTGCCAGCAGTACCCGGGTCCGGCAGGGCTATGGCTACACCTTC	CASSTRVRQGYGYTF
-	TRBV13	TRBJ2-7	TRBD1	TGTGCCAGCAGTGAACCGGGACAGACCTACGAGCAGTACTTC	CASSEPGQTYEQYF
-	TRBV19	TRBJ1-2	-	TGTGCCAGTAGTATCCCGGATTATGGCTACACCTTC	CASSIPDYGYTF
-	TRBV7-5	TRBJ1-2	-	TGTGTCAGAAGCTTAGTTGTAGGGAACCGGGACAAGGTAGGCTACACCTTC	CVRSLVVGNRDKVGYTF
once	TRBV5-8	TRBJ2-5	TRBD1	TGTGCCAGCAGCATTGCCGGGACAGGGGGACCAGAGACCCAGTACTTC	CASSIAGTGGPETQYF
-	TRBV9	TRBJ2-5	-	TGTGCCAGCAGCAGATTGGGGGAGGCGGAGACCCAGTACTTC	CASSRLGEAETQYF
-	TRBV7-9	TRBJ2-2	TRBD2	TGTGCCAGCAGCGGAAGCGGGAGGAGCAGGGAGCTGTTTTTT	CASSGSGRSRELFF
-	TRBV10-2	TRBJ1-4	-	TGCGCCAGCAGGGGAGGGGAGGTTGAAAAACTGTTTTTT	CASRGGEVEKLFF
-	TRBV7-2	TRBJ2-7	TRBD2	TGTGCCAGCAGCAGGGGGACTAGCGGGTACGAGCAGTACTTC	CASSRGTSGYEQYF
-	TRBV4-1	TRBJ1-1	-	TGCGCCAGCAGCACGGGGGCTGAAGCTTTCTTT	CASSTGAEAFF
-	TRBV5-1	TRBJ2-1	-	TGCGCCAGCAGCCCCGGGCGTGGGGTCAATGAGCAGTTCTTC	CASSPGRGVNEQFF
-	TRBV5-1	TRBJ2-3	TRBD2	TGCGCCAGCAGCTTAACCGGACTAGCGAGAGATTATCATACGCAGTATTTT	CASSLTGLARDYHTQYF
-	TRBV28	TRBJ2-1	TRBD2	TGTGCCAGCAGTTTAAGCGGGAGGGCCTATACTGAGCAGTTCTTC	CASSLSGRAYTEQFF
-	TRBV7-2	TRBJ2-1	-	TGTGCCAGCACCCTCTATGATTACAAGTACAATGAGCAGTTCTTC	CASTLYDYKYNEQFF
-	TRBV4-1	TRBJ2-5	TRBD1	TGCGCCAGCAGCCAAGTGGGACAGGGGGAAGGTCAAGAGACCCAGTACTTC	CASSQVGQGEGQETQYF
-	TRBV18	TRBJ1-2	TRBD1	TGTGCCAGCTCAAGAGGGGGCCGTGGCTACACCTTC	CASSRGGRGYTF
once	TRBV27	TRBJ1-2	TRBD1	TGTGCCAGCAGTATCGGACAGGGCACCCAGGGCTACACCTTC	CASSIGQGTQGYTF
-	TRBV27	TRBJ1-1	-	TGTGCCAGCAGTCCTCAGCCTTTCACTGAAGCTTTCTTT	CASSPQPFTEAFF
-	TRBV18	TRBJ2-7	-	TGTGCCAGCTCATTGCAGGGGTCCTACGAGCAGTACTTC	CASSLQGSYEQYF
-	TRBV14	TRBJ1-1	-	TGTGCCAGCAGCCAGGTTGGGGGTGGTACGAGCGCTGAAGCTTTCTTT	CASSQVGGGTSAEAFF
-	TRBV30	TRBJ1-3	-	TGTGCCTGGAGGCCACAGGTTACTGGAAACACCATATATTTT	CAWRPQVTGNTIYF
-	TRBV7-9	TRBJ2-1	TRBD1	TGTGCCAGCAGCCACGACAGGGGCAACTACAATGAGCAGTTCTTC	CASSHDRGNYNEQFF
-	TRBV28	TRBJ1-2	-	TGTGCCAGCAGACGTCCTTTGGGGGCAGGGGTCTATGGCTACACCTTC	CASRRPLGAGVYGYTF
-	TRBV2	TRBJ2-2	-	TGTGCCAGCAGTGGAGGGAGACTAGGCGTCGGGGAGCTGTTTTTT	CASSGGRLGVGELFF
-	TRBV28	TRBJ2-7	TRBD2	TGTGCTAGCAGTCCGGGACTAGCGGGAGTCAGCTACGAGCAGTACTTC	CASSPGLAGVSYEQYF
-	TRBV29-1	TRBJ2-5	TRBD1	TGCAGCGCCGGACAGGGATTACAAGAGACCCAGTACTTC	CSAGQGLQETQYF
few	TRBV6-6	TRBJ1-5	TRBD1	TGTGCCAGCAAGGACAGGGATCAGCCCCAGCATTTT	CASKDRDQPQHF
once	TRBV14	TRBJ2-7	-	TGTGCCAGCAGCGGCCCGGGGGAAGCACTCTACGAGCAGTACTTC	CASSGPGEALYEQYF
-	TRBV10-1	TRBJ2-1	TRBD2	TGCGCCAGCAAGGCGGGAGGACGTGGTGAGCAGTTCTTC	CASKAGGRGEQFF
-	TRBV6-5	TRBJ2-1	-	TGTGCCAGCACCACAGGACCATCCTACAATGAGCAGTTCTTC	CASTTGPSYNEQFF
-	TRBV2	TRBJ2-1	-	TGTGCCAGCGGATTCCACAATGAGCAGTTCTTC	CASGFHNEQFF
-	TRBV28	TRBJ2-3	TRBD2	TGTGCCAGCAGCCCTAGCGGGAGGGCTGATGATACGCAGTATTTT	CASSPSGRADDTQYF
few	TRBV6-5	TRBJ1-1	-	TGTGCCAGCAGTCTATGGGTAAACACTGAAGCTTTCTTT	CASSLWVNTEAFF
-	TRBV11-2	TRBJ2-2	TRBD2	TGTGCCAGCAGCTTCCTAGCGGGAGATGGGGAGCTGTTTTTT	CASSFLAGDGELFF
-	TRBV28	TRBJ2-3	-	TGTGCCAGCAGTAGCCTTCCCCCGCTTGGAGCGCCGCGAAGCACAGATACGCAGTATTTT	CASSSLPPLGAPRSTDTQYF
-	TRBV11-2	TRBJ2-1	-	TGTGCCAGCAGCAAGGGGCGAGGTGCTCATGAGCAGTTCTTC	CASSKGRGAHEQFF
-	TRBV5-6	TRBJ2-7	TRBD1	TGTGCCAGCAGCCCCGGACAGGGTCTGTACGAGCAGTACTTC	CASSPGQGLYEQYF
-	TRBV2	TRBJ1-2	-	TGTGCCAGCAGCCTGCTGGTTGGGCGACCGGGGGGTGATGGCTACACCTTC	CASSLLVGRPGGDGYTF
-	TRBV27	TRBJ1-4	TRBD1	TGTGCCAGCAAGGGACAGGGAATCTTAACTAATGAAAAACTGTTTTTT	CASKGQGILTNEKLFF
-	TRBV28	TRBJ1-2	-	TGTGCCAGCAGTTTTATCCCGAGCTATGGCTACACCTTC	CASSFIPSYGYTF
-	TRBV28	TRBJ1-2	TRBD1	TGTGCCAGCTCCTTGACCGGGACAGGGGCTGGCTACACCTTC	CASSLTGTGAGYTF
-	TRBV9	TRBJ2-7	-	TGTGCCAGCAGCGTAGACGGCCAAGGGAACTACGAGCAGTACTTC	CASSVDGQGNYEQYF
-	TRBV12-1	TRBJ2-7	-	TGTGCCAGCAGCCCCCCTACTAGCGGGACCTCGCAGTACTTC	CASSPPTSGTSQYF
-	TRBV4-1	TRBJ2-7	-	TGCGCCAGCAGCCAAGAAGAGGGGCGGAACACTTTCTACGAGCAGTACTTC	CASSQEEGRNTFYEQYF
-	TRBV4-1	TRBJ2-7	TRBD1	TGCGCCAGCAGCCATCCGGGACAGGGGGTGTGGGAGCAGTACTTC	CASSHPGQGVWEQYF
-	TRBV5-1	TRBJ2-5	-	TGCGCCAGCAGCCGAGGGGGGAGTGAGGTAGAGACCCAGTACTTC	CASSRGGSEVETQYF
-	TRBV5-1	TRBJ1-1	-	TGCGCCAGCAGCTCGTCACAGGGTATCGGTACTGAAGCTTTCTTT	CASSSSQGIGTEAFF